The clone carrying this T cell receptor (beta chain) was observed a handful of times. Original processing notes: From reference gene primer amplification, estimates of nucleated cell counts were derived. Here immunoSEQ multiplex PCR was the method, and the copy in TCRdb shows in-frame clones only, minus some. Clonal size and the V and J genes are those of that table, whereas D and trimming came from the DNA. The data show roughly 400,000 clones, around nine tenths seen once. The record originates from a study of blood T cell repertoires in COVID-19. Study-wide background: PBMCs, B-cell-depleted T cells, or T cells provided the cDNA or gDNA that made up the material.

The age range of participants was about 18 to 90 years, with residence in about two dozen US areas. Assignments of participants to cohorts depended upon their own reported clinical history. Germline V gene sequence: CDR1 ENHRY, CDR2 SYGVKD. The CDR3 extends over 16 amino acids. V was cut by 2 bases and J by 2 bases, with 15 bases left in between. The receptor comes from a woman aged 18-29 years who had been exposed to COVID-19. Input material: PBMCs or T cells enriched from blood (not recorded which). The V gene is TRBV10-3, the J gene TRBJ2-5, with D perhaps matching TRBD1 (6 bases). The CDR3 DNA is TGTGCCATCAGTGAGCCTCAACAGGGTCTACAAGAGACCCAGTACTTC. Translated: CAISEPQQGLQETQYF.